The subject of this entry is one T cell receptor beta chain. Its antigen remains unidentified. The libraries of TRB cDNA were prepared using 5' RACE with UMI labels. From its re-call of the 5' RACE reads, TCRdb lists each CDR3 protein once, without DNA. The table for this sample gives 150,000 to 180,000 distinct CDR3 sequences. CDR3 length: 13 amino acids. The germline CDR1 and CDR2 sequences are SGHKS and YYEKEE (reference sequence). The data were taken from a study of CXCR3-negative and CXCR3-positive naive CD8 T cells. Broader study findings: Researchers report that CXCR3-positive naive cells carry more hydrophobic TRB CDR3s than CXCR3-negative naive cells. Diversity ran similarly high across both naive subsets but far lower in memory CD8+ cells. Naive CXCR3-positive and CXCR3-negative cells shared TRBV-TRBJ usage; memory cells diverged.

The sequenced material came from naive CXCR3+ CD8+ T cells from blood. Subset specified: CD45RO-CCR7+CD27+CD95- naive CD8+ T cells expressing CXCR3 (TNR3+). The genes are TRBV5-5 and TRBJ2-1; TCRdb proposes TRBD1, but this gene call is untestable without DNA. This clonotype was sampled from a human donor in good health. Some clones in this sample may be carry-over from other donors' samples. CDR3 region: CASSLTGWNEQFF.